The next 7 T cell receptor beta chains were all read from a single sample in a study of blood T cell repertoires in COVID-19. Data came from immunoSEQ multiplex PCR; TCRdb stores just in-frame clones and leaves some out. The repertoire holds 60,000 to 85,000 clones, with around 80% as singletons. The source material was peripheral blood. These receptors originate from a human donor in a cohort sampled during active COVID-19.

The V gene is TRBV28, the J gene TRBJ1-1; maybe TRBD1 (6 bases). The CDR3 has 15 amino acids. Germline CDR1 and CDR2: MDHEN and SYDVKM. V lost 2 bases and J 10 bases, leaving 20 bases between the germline ends. The CDR3 region has the DNA TGTGCCAGCAGTTTACATACCCGGGGGGGGGCGACAGCTTTCTTT. Its translation: CASSLHTRGGATAFF.

The rearrangement uses TRBV4-3 and TRBJ2-1; perhaps TRBD2 as D (5 bases). Germline loops: CDR1 LGHNA, CDR2 YSLEER. Trimming took 0 bases from V and 3 from J, leaving 27 bases between them. This CDR3 is built from 21 residues. The CDR3 spells CASSQDRLPERIPTHYNEQFF. CDR3 nucleotide sequence: TGCGCCAGCAGCCAAGACCGCCTCCCGGAGCGGATACCTACACACTACAATGAGCAGTTCTTC.

The chain couples TRBV6-2 or TRBV6-3 to TRBJ2-2; D gene uncertain. This CDR3 spans 13 amino acids. Germline V lookup: CDR1 MNHEY, CDR2 SVGEGT. V dropped 5 bases and J dropped 5 bases, with 9 bases sitting between them. In DNA, the CDR3 is TGTGCCAGCAGTCTCACGGTTACCGGGGAGCTGTTTTTT. Translation: CASSLTVTGELFF.

The CDR3 DNA follows: TGTGCCAGCAGCGCAGGACAGGGTTGCTTGGCCAAAAACATTCAGTACTTC. Its protein product is CASSAGQGCLAKNIQYF. The V call is TRBV7-4, the J call TRBJ2-4; 8 bases map to TRBD1. Germline assignment: CDR1 SGHVT and CDR2 SQSDAQ. CDR3 length: 17 residues. Germline trimming cut 5 bases from V and 1 base from J; bases unmatched to any gene: 10.

This sequence joins TRBV7-2 and TRBJ2-3, with 16 nucleotides matching TRBD2. J gave up 0 bases and V 6 bases, and 6 bases lay outside the gene matches. CDR1 and CDR2 (germline): SGHTA, FQGNSA. The CDR3 consists of 18 residues. The CDR3 region is CASRPPGLAGGSTDTQYF. The CDR3 nucleotides are TGTGCCAGCAGACCTCCGGGACTAGCGGGAGGGAGCACAGATACGCAGTATTTT.

This chain uses TRBV6-5 with TRBJ1-2; D is unresolved. The V gene lost 6 bases and the J gene lost 8 bases, with 16 bases spanning the gap. Germline V lookup: CDR1 MNHEY, CDR2 SVGAGI. The length of the CDR3 is 13 residues. The CDR3 loop is CASRSGAPMGYTF. Written as DNA, the CDR3 is TGTGCCAGCAGGTCGGGAGCACCTATGGGCTACACCTTC.

The gene calls are TRBV5-1 and TRBJ1-2; D uncertain. Per the germline V gene, CDR1 is SGHRS and CDR2 is YFSETQ. There are 13 residues in the CDR3. V was trimmed by 2 bases and J by 1 base, leaving 6 bases between them. The CDR3 here is CASSFQDNYGYTF. The CDR3 DNA is TGCGCCAGCAGCTTCCAGGATAACTATGGCTACACCTTC.